Below are 27 T cell receptor beta chains sequenced from a single sample in a study of technical replicates of blood from a handful of donors. The data were produced by immunoSEQ multiplex PCR, yet TCRdb's version contains in-frame clones alone and is incomplete. The table records some 74,000 clones, roughly 92% of them present only once. The sample consisted of T cells isolated from PBMCs. The origin of the receptors is a human donor in good health.

This clone was observed a few times. The chain carries TRBV28 and TRBJ1-4, with D unclear. Looked up from germline, CDR1 is MDHEN and CDR2 is SYDVKM. V lost 1 base, J lost 3 bases, and 15 bases lay in between. The CDR3 loop spans 17 amino acids. The CDR3 nucleotides read TGTGCCAGCAGTTTATTACGAGGGAACAGAGCTAATGAAAAACTGTTTTTT. This translates into CASSLLRGNRANEKLFF.

This clone came up once. The chain carries TRBV7-2 and TRBJ1-1; no reliable D call. Between the trimmed V and J ends, which lost 5 bases and 0 bases, there was a span of 7 bases. CDR3 size: 13 residues. Germline assignment: CDR1 SGHTA and CDR2 FQGNSA. CDR3 residues: CASSAEMNTEAFF. As DNA, the CDR3 is TGTGCCAGCAGCGCGGAGATGAACACTGAAGCTTTCTTT.

The gene calls are TRBV11-2 and TRBJ2-3; weak D call: TRBD1 (6 bases). CDR1 SGHAT and CDR2 FQNNGV come from the germline V gene. The CDR3 contains 15 residues. The germline V and J ends were trimmed by 3 bases and 2 bases, with 12 bases remaining between them. The CDR3 DNA sequence: TGTGCCAGCAGCTTCATTCTGGGGGCCACAGATACGCAGTATTTT. Its translation: CASSFILGATDTQYF.

The V and J genes are TRBV27 and TRBJ2-7; possible D gene TRBD2, 5 bases. Germline V gives CDR1 MNHEY, CDR2 SMNVEV (reference sequence). V gave up 5 bases and J gave up 2 bases, with 13 bases separating them. The CDR3 consists of 14 residues. CDR3 DNA: TGTGCCAGCAGTCCCAGCGGTACCACCTACGAGCAGTACTTC. Protein: CASSPSGTTYEQYF.

Here the CDR3 DNA reads TGTGCCAGCAGAGCGTACAATGAGCAGTTCTTC. This translates into CASRAYNEQFF. V gene TRBV27 combines with J gene TRBJ2-1; D remains ambiguous. The V end was cut by 6 bases, the J end by 4 bases, with 4 bases between. CDR3 length equals 11 residues. Germline V CDR1 and CDR2: MNHEY, SMNVEV (reference sequence).

The rearrangement uses TRBV28 and TRBJ2-3; 9 nucleotides match TRBD1. This CDR3 is 16 amino acids long. CDR1 and CDR2 from the germline V gene are MDHEN and SYDVKM. The V segment lost 3 bases and the J segment 6 bases; nucleotides outside the gene matches: 10. The CDR3 loop reads CASSLRPGQGVDTQYF. As DNA, the CDR3 is TGTGCCAGCAGTTTGAGGCCGGGACAGGGAGTGGATACGCAGTATTTT.

The chain combines TRBV9 with TRBJ2-7; TRBD2 matches 9 bases. V lost 0 bases, J lost 0 bases, and 4 bases stayed unmatched. The CDR3 totals 16 residues. Per the germline V gene, CDR1 is SGDLS and CDR2 is YYNGEE. CDR3 residues: CASSVGLAGSSYEQYF. CDR3 bases: TGTGCCAGCAGCGTAGGGCTAGCGGGGAGCTCCTACGAGCAGTACTTC.

This clone was seen just once. The rearrangement uses TRBV4-2 and TRBJ2-5; D might be TRBD1 (6 bases). V shed 3 bases and J shed 4 bases, with 12 bases lying between them. Germline V gene data show CDR1 as LGHNA and CDR2 as YNFKEQ. The CDR3 length is 14 residues. CDR3 nucleotide sequence: TGTGCCAGCAGCCAGGATACAGGGATAGAGACCCAGTACTTC. Translation: CASSQDTGIETQYF.

This sequence joins TRBV29-1 and TRBJ1-4; TRBD1 aligns across 7 bases. Germline V lookup: CDR1 SQVTM, CDR2 ANQGSEA. The junction had 11 bases not matched to a gene; V was cut back by 5 bases and J by 8 bases. The CDR3 sequence is 14 residues long. The CDR3 region has the DNA TGCAGCGTTACAGGGGTCCGGGGTGACGAAAAACTGTTTTTT. Residues: CSVTGVRGDEKLFF.

The chain has TRBV14 and TRBJ2-5; D ambiguous. This CDR3 comprises 13 residues. V was shortened by 3 bases and J by 4 bases, with 9 bases between the two germline ends. Germline V CDR1 and CDR2: SGHDN, FVKESK. DNA of the CDR3: TGTGCCAGCAGCCAGGGCAGCCCAGAGACCCAGTACTTC. It translates to CASSQGSPETQYF.

This sequence joins TRBV29-1 and TRBJ1-2; D possibly corresponds to TRBD1 (5 bases). CDR3 length: 16 amino acids. V was clipped by 5 bases and J by 5 bases, with 24 bases between them. Germline assignment: CDR1 SQVTM and CDR2 ANQGSEA. In DNA, the CDR3 is TGCAGCGTTCCCACCATGGGGCAGAGGCGGGGATATGGCTACACCTTC. Translated, it gives CSVPTMGQRRGYGYTF.

This clone has a single count. The V and J genes are TRBV19 and TRBJ2-7; D is perhaps TRBD1 (6 bases). CDR3 length: 12 residues. V was cut by 6 bases and J by 7 bases, with 13 bases left in between. CDR1 and CDR2 from the germline V gene are LNHDA and SQIVND (reference sequence). CDR3 amino acids: CASSTGLREQYF. DNA of the CDR3: TGTGCCAGTAGCACAGGGTTGAGGGAGCAGTACTTC.

This clone came up a few times. The J gene is TRBJ2-2, the V gene TRBV27, with 10 nucleotides matching TRBD2. CDR3 size: 14 residues. V lost 6 bases to trimming and J lost 5 bases; unmatched junction nucleotides: 3. In germline, CDR1 is MNHEY, CDR2 SMNVEV (reference sequence). CDR3 region: CASSHSGRTGELFF. CDR3 bases: TGTGCCAGCAGCCATAGCGGGAGGACCGGGGAGCTGTTTTTT.

Notes on this clone: One junction end does not reproduce the germline sequence, and a read error may be involved. This chain links TRBV7-7 with TRBJ2-3; 7 bases fit TRBD2. Per the germline V gene, CDR1 is SSHAT and CDR2 is FNYEAQ (reference sequence). CDR3 length: 12 amino acids. The CDR3 here is CASSRGGGAVYF. The CDR3 region has the DNA TGTGCTAGCAGCCGAGGCGGGGGTGCTGTGTATTTT. Looking up the rest from reference TRBV7-7 and TRBJ2-3 gives the full variable domain: GAGVSQSPRYKVTKRGQDVTLRCDPISSHATLYWYQQALGQGPEFLTYFNYEAQPDKSGLPSDRFSAERPEGSISTLTIQRTEQRDSAMYRCASSRGGGAVYFGPGTRLTVL.

The CDR3 region is CASSSRTGYEQYF. The CDR3, as DNA: TGTGCCAGCAGTTCGCGGACTGGATACGAGCAGTACTTC. The chain uses TRBV28 and TRBJ2-7; a weak D match, TRBD2 (5 bases). Trimming shortened V by 4 bases and J by 4 bases, and 11 bases separated the two germline ends. CDR1 MDHEN and CDR2 SYDVKM come from the germline V gene. This CDR3 spans 13 amino acids.

This chain links TRBV30 with TRBJ2-7, with 12 nucleotides matching TRBD2. CDR3 length: 14 amino acids. The germline V gene has CDR1 GTSNPN and CDR2 SVGIG (reference sequence). V lost 7 bases, J lost 4 bases, and 8 bases stayed unmatched. The DNA of the CDR3 is TGTGCCTTGACCGAGACTAGCGGGAGTTACGAGCAGTACTTC. Protein product: CALTETSGSYEQYF.

This sequence joins TRBV19 and TRBJ2-1; TRBD2 is a possible D gene (5 bases). The V end lost 5 bases, the J end lost 5 bases, and 13 bases lay between the germline ends. The CDR3 is 14 amino acids. The V gene's germline CDR1 is LNHDA and CDR2 SQIVND (reference sequence). The CDR3 region is CASSPRTLNNEQFF. In nucleotides, the CDR3 is TGTGCCAGTAGTCCCAGGACTCTTAACAATGAGCAGTTCTTC.

The CDR3 loop is CASIWTRRRTQETQYF. The CDR3 DNA follows: TGTGCCAGCATATGGACCCGGCGACGGACACAAGAGACCCAGTACTTC. This chain connects TRBV2 to TRBJ2-5, with D tentatively TRBD1 (5 bases). The CDR3 sequence is 16 residues long. The germline V and J ends were trimmed by 7 bases and 2 bases, with 20 bases remaining between them. Germline values: CDR1 SNHLY, CDR2 FYNNEI.

The chain has TRBV23-1 and TRBJ2-2; 10 bases agree with TRBD2. TRBV23-1 is placed among ORFs of uncertain function. The CDR3 is 14 residues long. The CDR3 spells CGSAGGMNTGELFF. The CDR3 DNA sequence: TGCGGGTCAGCGGGAGGGATGAACACCGGGGAGCTGTTTTTT.

This clone was picked up one time. This chain joins TRBV2 and TRBJ2-3, with TRBD2 matching over 10 bases. Trimming cost V 10 bases and J 2 bases; bases outside gene matches: 18. CDR3 length equals 18 residues. Germline CDR1 is SNHLY and CDR2 is FYNNEI. In DNA form, the CDR3 reads TGTGCCATTCTCGGACTAGCGGACTTAGCTTCCCACACAGATACGCAGTATTTT. It yields the protein CAILGLADLASHTDTQYF.

This chain uses TRBV6-5 with TRBJ2-7, with 7 bases that match TRBD1. The CDR3 sequence is 12 residues long. The V segment lost 2 bases and the J segment 9 bases; nucleotides outside the gene matches: 4. Germline V gene sequence: CDR1 MNHEY, CDR2 SVGAGI. The CDR3 protein is CASSYTGVRQYF. CDR3 nucleotide sequence: TGTGCCAGCAGTTACACAGGGGTACGGCAGTACTTC.

The chain employs TRBV5-1 and TRBJ2-3; 7 nucleotides match TRBD1. This CDR3 region has 14 residues. Germline V gene lookup returns CDR1 SGHRS and CDR2 YFSETQ. Trimming removed 4 bases from V and 1 base from J; junction bases left unmatched: 3. This CDR3 is CASSATGGTDTQYF. The DNA for the CDR3 is TGCGCCAGCAGCGCCACAGGGGGCACAGATACGCAGTATTTT. The entire variable domain, with the rest obtained from reference TRBV5-1 and TRBJ2-3, is as follows: KAGVTQTPRYLIKTRGQQVTLSCSPISGHRSVSWYQQTPGQGLQFLFEYFSETQRNKGNFPGRFSGRQFSNSRSEMNVSTLELGDSALYLCASSATGGTDTQYFGPGTRLTVL.

The V gene is TRBV5-1, the J gene TRBJ1-3; a possible D gene is TRBD1 (5 bases). The germline V gene has CDR1 SGHRS and CDR2 YFSETQ. The CDR3 has 15 amino acids. V lost 4 bases and J 0 bases, leaving 11 bases between the germline ends. CDR3 amino acids: CASSPDKFSGNTIYF. Here the CDR3 DNA reads TGCGCCAGCAGCCCGGACAAATTCTCTGGAAACACCATATATTTT. Looking up the rest from reference TRBV5-1 and TRBJ1-3 gives the full variable domain: KAGVTQTPRYLIKTRGQQVTLSCSPISGHRSVSWYQQTPGQGLQFLFEYFSETQRNKGNFPGRFSGRQFSNSRSEMNVSTLELGDSALYLCASSPDKFSGNTIYFGEGSWLTVV.

V and J are TRBV10-1 and TRBJ1-2, with a tentative D call TRBD1 (6 bases). V was shortened by 10 bases and J by 4 bases, with 13 bases between the two germline ends. Germline V gene sequence: CDR1 WNHNN, CDR2 SYGVQD (reference sequence). This CDR3 contains 12 residues. CDR3 bases: TGCGCCATCGGCCGGGACATCTATGGCTACACCTTC. Amino acid sequence: CAIGRDIYGYTF.

The genes are TRBV7-9 and TRBJ1-1; no firm D call. Trimming took off 1 base at V and 4 bases at J, with 10 bases between the two ends. The CDR3 is 14 residues long. Germline V gives CDR1 SEHNR, CDR2 FQNEAQ (reference sequence). The CDR3 sequence is CASSLDFQATEAFF. In DNA, the CDR3 is TGTGCCAGCAGCTTAGACTTTCAGGCCACTGAAGCTTTCTTT.

This chain links TRBV4-1 with TRBJ2-5, with 11 bases fitting TRBD1. V trimming: 3 bases; J trimming: 5 bases; junction bases outside the gene matches: 8. The V gene's germline CDR1 is MGHRA and CDR2 YSYEKL. The length of the CDR3 is 16 residues. As DNA, the CDR3 is TGCGCCAGCAGCCATCCCGGACAGGGGGCAGGGGAGACCCAGTACTTC. Translation gives CASSHPGQGAGETQYF.

The chain links TRBV28 to TRBJ2-7; tentative D call: TRBD1 (5 bases). Germline CDR1 and CDR2: MDHEN and SYDVKM. The CDR3 totals 11 residues. V shed 10 bases and J shed 3 bases, with 10 bases lying between them. CDR3 coding DNA: TGTGCCATCATGCAGGGCTACGAGCAGTACTTC. Encoded protein: CAIMQGYEQYF. The full variable domain, completed using reference TRBV28 and TRBJ2-7, is DVKVTQSSRYLVKRTGEKVFLECVQDMDHENMFWYRQDPGLGLRLIYFSYDVKMKEKGDIPEGYSVSREKKERFSLILESASTNQTSMYLCAIMQGYEQYFGPGTRLTVT.